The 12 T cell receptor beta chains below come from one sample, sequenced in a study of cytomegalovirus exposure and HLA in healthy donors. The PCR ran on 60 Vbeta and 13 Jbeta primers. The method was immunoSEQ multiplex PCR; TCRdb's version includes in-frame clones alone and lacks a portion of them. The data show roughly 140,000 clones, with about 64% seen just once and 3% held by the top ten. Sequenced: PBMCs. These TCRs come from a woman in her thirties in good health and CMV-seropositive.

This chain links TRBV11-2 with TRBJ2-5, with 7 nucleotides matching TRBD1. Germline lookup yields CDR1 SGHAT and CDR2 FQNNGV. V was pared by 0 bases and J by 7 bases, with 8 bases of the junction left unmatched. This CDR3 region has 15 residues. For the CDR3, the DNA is TGTGCCAGCAGCTTAGATCTAGGGGGCGGTGGGACCCAGTACTTC. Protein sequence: CASSLDLGGGGTQYF. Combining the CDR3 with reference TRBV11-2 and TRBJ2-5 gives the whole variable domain EAGVAQSPRYKIIEKRQSVAFWCNPISGHATLYWYQQILGQGPKLLIQFQNNGVVDDSQLPKDRFSAERLKGVDSTLKIQPAKLEDSAVYLCASSLDLGGGGTQYFGPGTRLLVL.

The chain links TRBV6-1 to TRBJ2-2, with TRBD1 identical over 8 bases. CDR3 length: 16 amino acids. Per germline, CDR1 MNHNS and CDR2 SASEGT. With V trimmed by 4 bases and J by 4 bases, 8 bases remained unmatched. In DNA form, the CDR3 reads TGTGCCAGCAGTGTCCTCCGGGACAGGCCCACCGGGGAGCTGTTTTTT. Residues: CASSVLRDRPTGELFF.

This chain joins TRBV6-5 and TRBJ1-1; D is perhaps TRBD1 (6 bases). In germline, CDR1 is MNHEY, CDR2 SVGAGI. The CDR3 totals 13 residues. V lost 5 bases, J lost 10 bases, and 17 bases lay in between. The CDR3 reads CASSPTSGDGAFF. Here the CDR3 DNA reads TGTGCCAGCAGTCCCACCTCAGGGGATGGAGCTTTCTTT.

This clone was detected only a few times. Written as DNA, the CDR3 is TGTGCCAGCAGCTATAGGTCAGGCGGGGAGCTGTTTTTT. Translation gives CASSYRSGGELFF. V and J are TRBV27 and TRBJ2-2; D ambiguous. Germline-derived CDR1 and CDR2 are MNHEY and SMNVEV (reference sequence). This CDR3 is built from 13 residues. Trimming cost V 6 bases and J 7 bases, with 12 bases left between them.

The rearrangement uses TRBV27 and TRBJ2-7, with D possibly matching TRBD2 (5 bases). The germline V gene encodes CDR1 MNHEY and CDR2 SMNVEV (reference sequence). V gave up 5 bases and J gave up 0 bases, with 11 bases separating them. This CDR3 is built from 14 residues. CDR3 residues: CASSRPSFSYEQYF. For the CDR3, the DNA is TGTGCCAGCAGTCGTCCTAGCTTCTCCTACGAGCAGTACTTC.

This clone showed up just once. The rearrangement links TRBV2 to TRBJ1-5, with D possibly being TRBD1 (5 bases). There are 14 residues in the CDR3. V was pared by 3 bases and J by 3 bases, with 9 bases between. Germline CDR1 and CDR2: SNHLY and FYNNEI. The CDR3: CASSEQGLNQPQHF. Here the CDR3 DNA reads TGTGCCAGCAGTGAGCAGGGCCTCAATCAGCCCCAGCATTTT.

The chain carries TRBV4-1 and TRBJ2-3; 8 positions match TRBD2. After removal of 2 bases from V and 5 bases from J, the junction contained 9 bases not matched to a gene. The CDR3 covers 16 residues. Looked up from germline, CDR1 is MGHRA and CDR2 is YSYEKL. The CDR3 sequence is CASSQRTAGVGDTQYF. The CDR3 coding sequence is TGCGCCAGCAGCCAAAGAACAGCGGGAGTGGGAGATACGCAGTATTTT.

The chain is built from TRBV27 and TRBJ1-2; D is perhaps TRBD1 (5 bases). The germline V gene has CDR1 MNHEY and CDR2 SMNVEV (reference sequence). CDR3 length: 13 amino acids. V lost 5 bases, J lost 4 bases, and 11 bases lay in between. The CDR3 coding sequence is TGTGCCAGCAGTCAAGGGGCTGTCTATGGCTACACCTTC. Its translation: CASSQGAVYGYTF.

Here the CDR3 reads CASSPGRGGYTDTQYF. The CDR3 DNA is TGCGCCAGCAGCCCGGGGAGGGGAGGTTACACAGATACGCAGTATTTT. V gene TRBV5-1 combines with J gene TRBJ2-3; 7 bases agree with TRBD2. The junction had 10 bases not matched to a gene; V was cut back by 4 bases and J by 2 bases. The CDR3 is 16 amino acids. The germline V gene has CDR1 SGHRS and CDR2 YFSETQ.

CDR3 protein: CASRDYSGNTIYF. The CDR3 nucleotides read TGTGCCAGCAGAGACTACTCTGGAAACACCATATATTTT. This sequence joins TRBV6-5 and TRBJ1-3; no definite D call. The CDR3 covers 13 residues. The V end was cut by 6 bases, the J end by 0 bases, with 6 bases between. Germline assignment: CDR1 MNHEY and CDR2 SVGAGI.

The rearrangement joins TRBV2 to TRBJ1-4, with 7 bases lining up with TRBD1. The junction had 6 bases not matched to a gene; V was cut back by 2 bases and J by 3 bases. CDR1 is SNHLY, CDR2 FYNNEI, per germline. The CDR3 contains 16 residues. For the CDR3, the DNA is TGTGCCAGCAGTGAAAGCCAGGGGGGTGCTAATGAAAAACTGTTTTTT. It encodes CASSESQGGANEKLFF.

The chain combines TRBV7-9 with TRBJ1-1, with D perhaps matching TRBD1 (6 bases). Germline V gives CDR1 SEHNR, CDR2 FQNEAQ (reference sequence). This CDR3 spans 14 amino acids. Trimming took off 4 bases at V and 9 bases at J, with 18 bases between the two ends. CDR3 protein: CASSYLGGQGKAFF. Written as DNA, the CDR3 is TGTGCCAGCAGCTACCTCGGGGGGCAGGGGAAAGCTTTCTTT.